The rows below give T cell receptor beta chains drawn from one sample of a study of PD-1 blockade in mismatch repair-deficient tumors. TCRdb's table, derived via immunoSEQ multiplex PCR, lists solely in-frame clones and lacks some. Here the sample spans some 15,000 clones, under 90% being singletons. What these receptors recognize is not known. The sample was cells cultured in vitro, taken from a patient treated with pembrolizumab. These receptors all stem from an adult with mismatch repair-deficient cancer. Both conserved end residues are part of each CDR3. The order of the fields is D gene, clone size, J gene, V gene, CDR3 DNA, CDR3 protein. The D gene is left open where the match is weak. Clone size is not always given. Where it is, it says once, few, many or a class for expanded clones.

>TRBD1|.|TRBJ2-1|TRBV19
TGTGCCAGTAGTGGTCTGACGACAGGGACCAATGAGCAGTTCTTC
CASSGLTTGTNEQFF
>.|.|TRBJ1-5|TRBV10-3
TGTGCCATCAGTGAGCTGAATGCGCCCAATCAGCCCCAGCATTTT
CAISELNAPNQPQHF
>.|few|TRBJ2-1|TRBV11-2
TGTGCCAGCAGCTTAAATGGACCGGGTGAGCAGTTCTTC
CASSLNGPGEQFF
>TRBD1|once|TRBJ1-3|TRBV30
TGTGCCTGGCTCCTGGACAGGCGGATTGGAAACACCATATATTTT
CAWLLDRRIGNTIYF
>.|.|TRBJ1-2|TRBV29-1
TGCAGCGTTGAGTGGGGGGCGCGGGGCTACACCTTC
CSVEWGARGYTF
>.|.|TRBJ2-5|TRBV9
TGTGCCAGCAGCGCCCGCCCGATTTGGACAGAGTACCAAGAGACCCAGTACTTC
CASSARPIWTEYQETQYF
>.|once|TRBJ1-5|TRBV6-1
TGTGCCAGCAGCCCAACCCGCGCGAGCAATCAGCCCCAGCATTTT
CASSPTRASNQPQHF
>TRBD2|once|TRBJ2-7|TRBV28
TGTGCCAGCAGTATCCCTAGCGGGAGCAGCGAGCAGTACTTC
CASSIPSGSSEQYF
>.|.|TRBJ2-1|TRBV7-3
TGTGCCAGCAGCTTAGACCCCCGGGGTGGGTATCCCTCCTACAATGAGCAGTTCTTC
CASSLDPRGGYPSYNEQFF
>.|.|TRBJ2-5|TRBV9
TGTGCCAGCAGGGGGTTGGACACTCAAACGTTGGGGACCCAGTACTTC
CASRGLDTQTLGTQYF
>.|.|TRBJ1-1|TRBV18
TGTGCCAGCTCACCACAACGCCAGCCTAACACTGAAGCTTTCTTT
CASSPQRQPNTEAFF
>.|.|TRBJ1-3|TRBV6-4
TGTGCCAGCAGTGACACATCGGGCACCATATATTTT
CASSDTSGTIYF
>.|.|TRBJ2-5|TRBV5-1
TGCGCCAGCAGCTTGGAGGGGACGGGGCAAGAGACCCAGTACTTC
CASSLEGTGQETQYF
>TRBD1|.|TRBJ1-6|TRBV7-8
TGTGCCAGCAGCGCCGCCGGGACAGGGGGATCACCCCTCCACTTT
CASSAAGTGGSPLHF
>TRBD1|.|TRBJ2-7|TRBV5-4
TGTGCCAGCAGCTTGGAAGGGGGCGCGTGGGAGCAGTACTTC
CASSLEGGAWEQYF
>.|.|TRBJ2-4|TRBV27
TGTGCCAGCAGTTTAACGGGAGTCAAAAACATTCAGTACTTC
CASSLTGVKNIQYF
>.|once|TRBJ1-2|TRBV11-2
TGTGCCAGCAGCTTATTAGGGGGAAACTATGGCTACACCTTC
CASSLLGGNYGYTF
>.|once|TRBJ1-1|TRBV29-1
TGCAGCGTTGGGGGCATTGAAGCTTTCTTT
CSVGGIEAFF
>.|.|TRBJ2-7|TRBV18
TGTGCCAGCTCACAGTCGGCAGGAGGGTACGAGCAGTACTTC
CASSQSAGGYEQYF
>.|once|TRBJ2-1|TRBV7-8
TGTGCCAGCAGCTTCAAAAGGACTTTTATGGCTGTTGAGCAGTTCTTC
CASSFKRTFMAVEQFF
>.|once|TRBJ1-2|TRBV28
TGTGCCAGCAACCGGGCTAATGGCTACACCTTC
CASNRANGYTF
>.|.|TRBJ2-1|TRBV7-9
TGTGCCAGCAGCCCCCCGGATAGCGAGAGGGACAATGAGCAGTTCTTC
CASSPPDSERDNEQFF
>TRBD1|.|TRBJ1-1|TRBV5-1
TGCGCCAGCAGCGAACAGGGGATCAACACTGAAGCTTTCTTT
CASSEQGINTEAFF
>.|.|TRBJ2-1|TRBV7-2
TGTGCCAGCAGCCCCTTGAGGGGATCATACAATGAGCAGTTCTTC
CASSPLRGSYNEQFF
>.|few|TRBJ1-6|TRBV30
TGTGCCTGGAGTGGGGGGTACGGTTCACCCCTCCACTTT
CAWSGGYGSPLHF
>.|.|TRBJ1-4|TRBV28
TGTGCCAGCAGTTGGCCCCCCCAGGGTAGGGCTAATGAAAAACTGTTTTTT
CASSWPPQGRANEKLFF
>.|.|TRBJ2-7|TRBV7-2
TGTGCCAGCAGCTTATCGAACGAGCAGTACTTC
CASSLSNEQYF
>TRBD1|.|TRBJ1-6|TRBV4-2
TGTGCCAGCAGCTTGTTGGACAGGGATAATTCACCCCTCCACTTT
CASSLLDRDNSPLHF
>TRBD2|.|TRBJ2-1|TRBV5-8
TGTGCCAGCAGCCGTGAAGCGGGAGTTCGGTCTAATGAGCAGTTCTTC
CASSREAGVRSNEQFF
>.|few|TRBJ1-3|TRBV21-1
TGTGCCAGCAGCAAAGGACAGGGTGGAAACACCATATATTTT
CASSKGQGGNTIYF
>.|.|TRBJ1-2|TRBV20-1
TGCAGTGTTAGTCGGGACTATGGCTACACCTTC
CSVSRDYGYTF
>.|.|TRBJ2-7|TRBV11-2
TGTGCCAGCAGCTTAGATGCCCACGAGCAGTACTTC
CASSLDAHEQYF
>.|.|TRBJ1-5|TRBV18
TGTGCCAGCTCCACAGATAGCAATCAGCCCCAGCATTTT
CASSTDSNQPQHF
>.|.|TRBJ1-3|TRBV5-8
TGTGCCAGCAGCTACGATGCTGGAAACACCATATATTTT
CASSYDAGNTIYF
>.|.|TRBJ1-2|TRBV28
TGTGCCAGCAGTCGTCGCACGCGGGGGCTGGACTATGGCTACACCTTC
CASSRRTRGLDYGYTF
>.|.|TRBJ2-2|TRBV4-1
TGCGCCAGCAGCCAATTAGTCGGGGTCACCGGGGAGCTGTTTTTT
CASSQLVGVTGELFF
>TRBD2|.|TRBJ2-1|TRBV7-9
TGTGCCAGCAGCTCCCCCGCGGGAGTCGGCTACAATGAGCAGTTCTTC
CASSSPAGVGYNEQFF
>.|once|TRBJ2-1|TRBV7-9
TGTGCCAGCAGCTCGAGTACCGGCTCCAGAAAGGGGTGGAATGAGCAGTTCTTC
CASSSSTGSRKGWNEQFF
>TRBD2|.|TRBJ2-7|TRBV15
TGTGCCACCAGCTTCGGGACTAGCGGGAGTTCCAAGCAGTACTTC
CATSFGTSGSSKQYF
>.|.|TRBJ2-1|TRBV5-1
TGCGCCAGCAGCACCGGGAGCGGCTTCGCGATCTTC
CASSTGSGFAIF
>.|once|TRBJ1-4|TRBV20-1
TGCAGTTATATCGAGGATGAAAAACTGTTTTTT
CSYIEDEKLFF
>TRBD1|.|TRBJ1-3|TRBV14
TGTGCCAGCAGCCAAGCCAGGGGGCACGGAAACACCATATATTTT
CASSQARGHGNTIYF
>TRBD2|.|TRBJ2-1|TRBV11-2
TGTGCCAGCAGCTTGGGTGGGAGCGGGGATGAGCAGTTCTTC
CASSLGGSGDEQFF
>.|once|TRBJ2-2|TRBV9
TGTGCCAGCAGCGTAGGGAGCGGGTACACCGGGGAGCTGTTTTTT
CASSVGSGYTGELFF
>TRBD1|.|TRBJ2-1|TRBV28
TGTGCCAGCACCCTCGGGGACAGGAACAATGAGCAGTTCTTC
CASTLGDRNNEQFF
>TRBD2|.|TRBJ2-7|TRBV27
TGTGCCAGCAGTTTCCGGACTAGCGGGAGTCAGGGGTCCTACGAGCAGTACTTC
CASSFRTSGSQGSYEQYF
>.|.|TRBJ2-5|TRBV5-1
TGCGCCAGCAGCTTGGGGGTACTAGCCCAAGAGACCCAGTACTTC
CASSLGVLAQETQYF
>.|few|TRBJ1-1|TRBV19
TGTGCCAGTAGTATAGGGAGGGCTAACACTGAAGCTTTCTTT
CASSIGRANTEAFF
>TRBD2|.|TRBJ2-5|TRBV7-6
TGTGCCAGCAGCCACGCTAGCGGGGGGAAGACCCAGTACTTC
CASSHASGGKTQYF
>.|.|TRBJ2-2|TRBV14
TGTGCCAGCAGCCATGGGTTCCCGAACACCGGGGAGCTGTTTTTT
CASSHGFPNTGELFF
>.|once|TRBJ2-7|TRBV9
TGTGCCAGCAGCCAGGAGATCTCCTACGAGCAGTACTTC
CASSQEISYEQYF
>.|once|TRBJ1-1|TRBV25-1
TGTGCCAGCAGTGAACCAGGGGCCCAGAACACTGAAGCTTTCTTT
CASSEPGAQNTEAFF
>.|.|TRBJ2-5|TRBV11-1
TGTGCCAGCAGCCCTACCGGCGGGCGACAAGAGACCCAGTACTTC
CASSPTGGRQETQYF
>TRBD1|.|TRBJ2-7|TRBV27
TGTGCCAGCACCATGGGACAGGGAGGCGAGCAGTACTTC
CASTMGQGGEQYF
>.|.|TRBJ2-7|TRBV28
TGTGCCAGCGGGGAGCACCTCTCCTACGAGCAGTACTTC
CASGEHLSYEQYF
>.|once|TRBJ2-7|TRBV7-9
TGTGCCAGCCGCCAGTCCCAAAGCGGCGAGCAGTACTTC
CASRQSQSGEQYF
>TRBD2|once|TRBJ2-7|TRBV5-5
TGTGCCAGCAGCTTGGCGAGTGGGACTACCGAGCAGTACTTC
CASSLASGTTEQYF
>.|.|TRBJ1-2|TRBV11-1
TGTGCCAGCAGCCCTATCGGGCCCTATGGCTACACCTTC
CASSPIGPYGYTF
>TRBD1|.|TRBJ1-2|TRBV28
TGTGCCAGCAGTTTGGGGGGACAGGTGGGCTACACCTTC
CASSLGGQVGYTF